The 13 T cell receptor beta chains listed next were all sequenced from one sample in a study of tumor-infiltrating lymphocytes in localized non-small cell lung cancer. TCRdb's copy holds only in-frame clones and misses some; the assay was immunoSEQ multiplex PCR. The sample lists some 7,100 clones; 60% to 85% were seen once. Sequenced material: uninvolved lung tissue not adjacent to the tumor. Source of these receptors: a human donor with non-small cell lung cancer.

The genes are TRBV29-1 and TRBJ2-7, with D perhaps matching TRBD2 (5 bases). Germline-derived CDR1 and CDR2 are SQVTM and ANQGSEA. This CDR3 has 13 residues. Trimming removed 6 bases from V and 0 bases from J, with 12 bases in between. The CDR3 coding sequence is TGCAGCGTAAACCGAGGGAGCTCCTACGAGCAGTACTTC. Its translation is CSVNRGSSYEQYF.

The chain couples TRBV7-2 to TRBJ2-7, with D hard to call. Trimming removed 5 bases at V and 4 bases at J, with 6 bases between. The CDR3 loop spans 11 amino acids. Per germline, CDR1 SGHTA and CDR2 FQGNSA. In DNA form, the CDR3 reads TGTGCCAGCAGCGTTTCGTACGAGCAGTACTTC. Translating gives CASSVSYEQYF.

The J gene is TRBJ1-1, the V gene TRBV6-5; no clear D gene. Germline assignment: CDR1 MNHEY and CDR2 SVGAGI. V was shortened by 6 bases and J by 1 base, with 6 bases between the two germline ends. The CDR3 sequence is 12 residues long. CDR3 coding DNA: TGTGCCAGCAGGATTGGGAACACTGAAGCTTTCTTT. It codes for CASRIGNTEAFF.

The CDR3 DNA sequence: TGTGCCAGCAGCTTAGTGCGAGTTGGGGCCACTGAAGCTTTCTTT. Translating it yields CASSLVRVGATEAFF. J is TRBJ1-1 and V is TRBV11-2, with a weak D call TRBD1 (5 bases). The CDR3 covers 15 residues. The V gene's germline CDR1 is SGHAT and CDR2 FQNNGV. V was trimmed by 1 base and J by 4 bases, leaving 13 bases between them. Drawing the rest from reference TRBV11-2 and TRBJ1-1, the complete variable domain is EAGVAQSPRYKIIEKRQSVAFWCNPISGHATLYWYQQILGQGPKLLIQFQNNGVVDDSQLPKDRFSAERLKGVDSTLKIQPAKLEDSAVYLCASSLVRVGATEAFFGQGTRLTVV.

This clone was seen a single time. The chain employs TRBV7-8 and TRBJ1-5; TRBD1 agrees at 7 bases. The CDR3 is made up of 19 amino acids. V gave up 5 bases and J gave up 0 bases; unmatched junction bases: 16. Germline values: CDR1 SGHVS, CDR2 FQNEAQ. The CDR3 DNA reads as TGTGCCAGCAGCGAGGGAAAAAAAGGGACAGCTTATAGCAATCAGCCCCAGCATTTT. Protein: CASSEGKKGTAYSNQPQHF.

V is TRBV5-4 and J is TRBJ1-2; D is unclear. V lost 1 base, J lost 5 bases, and 9 bases lay in between. There are 13 residues in the CDR3. Germline CDR1 SGHNT, CDR2 YYREEE (reference sequence). The CDR3 DNA reads TGTGCCAGCAGCTTGCCCCCGGGGTATGGCTACACCTTC. This encodes CASSLPPGYGYTF.

This chain uses TRBV6-6 with TRBJ2-5; 8 nucleotides match TRBD2. J lost 2 bases, V lost 4 bases, and 9 bases had no gene match. CDR3 length: 16 amino acids. Germline CDR1 is MNHNY and CDR2 is SVGAGI (reference sequence). Here the CDR3 DNA reads TGTGCCAGCAGTTCTCCTTTTAGCGGGGTACAAGAGACCCAGTACTTC. The encoded protein is CASSSPFSGVQETQYF.

This chain joins TRBV7-6 and TRBJ2-5; TRBD2 matches at 9 bases. The CDR3 covers 16 residues. Unmatched junction bases numbered 6, after V lost 2 bases and J lost 2 bases. Germline assignment: CDR1 SGHVS and CDR2 FNYEAQ. DNA for the CDR3: TGTGCCAGCAGCTTATTACTAGCGGGTACACAAGAGACCCAGTACTTC. Its protein product is CASSLLLAGTQETQYF.

The rearrangement uses TRBV7-6 and TRBJ2-7; 10 bases match TRBD1. The CDR3 contains 16 residues. The V segment lost 1 base and the J segment 4 bases; nucleotides outside the gene matches: 7. Per germline, CDR1 SGHVS and CDR2 FNYEAQ. The CDR3 is CASSLGTGGKGYEQYF. In nucleotides, the CDR3 is TGTGCCAGCAGCTTAGGGACAGGGGGGAAGGGGTACGAGCAGTACTTC.

The gene calls are TRBV9 and TRBJ2-6, with a possible D match to TRBD1 (6 bases). The CDR3 consists of 16 residues. The germline CDR1 and CDR2 sequences are SGDLS and YYNGEE. V gave up 2 bases and J gave up 2 bases, with 11 bases separating them. The CDR3 DNA is TGTGCCAGCAGCGTGGCCGGGACACCTGGGGCCAACGTCCTGACTTTC. Its translation: CASSVAGTPGANVLTF.

The chain uses TRBV6-1 and TRBJ1-1, with D perhaps TRBD1 (5 bases). With 3 bases removed from V and 1 base from J, the gap between germline ends came to 12 bases. There are 15 residues in the CDR3. Germline CDR1 is MNHNS and CDR2 is SASEGT. The CDR3 is CASSDRAQPNTEAFF. CDR3 nucleotide sequence: TGTGCCAGCAGTGACAGGGCCCAGCCGAACACTGAAGCTTTCTTT.

This chain uses TRBV2 with TRBJ2-3, with unresolved D. Trimming left V 5 bases short and J 2 bases short, with 14 bases between. The CDR3 is 15 amino acids. Germline-derived CDR1 and CDR2 are SNHLY and FYNNEI. The CDR3 loop reads CASSSFGQHTDTQYF. The CDR3 DNA follows: TGTGCCAGCAGTTCCTTTGGGCAGCACACAGATACGCAGTATTTT.

The chain employs TRBV7-2 and TRBJ1-5; D unclear. The CDR3 length is 13 residues. Germline V CDR1 and CDR2: SGHTA, FQGNSA. Trimming shortened V by 2 bases and J by 6 bases, and 8 bases separated the two germline ends. The CDR3 spells CASSLQARQPQHF. The CDR3, as DNA: TGTGCCAGCAGCTTACAGGCCCGTCAGCCCCAGCATTTT.